This TCR beta chain was profiled in a study of cytomegalovirus exposure and HLA in healthy donors. Donors in the study were healthy people who gave bone marrow. The PCR used 60 Vbeta and 13 Jbeta primers. Measured with immunoSEQ multiplex PCR; TCRdb has only the in-frame clones, and not every one. The table has 150,000 to 200,000 clones, approximately 80% seen once. Details on this clone: The antigen is unknown.

This CDR3 is built from 16 residues. V was pared by 3 bases and J by 1 base, with 7 bases of the junction left unmatched. Germline V gene lookup returns CDR1 SGDLS and CDR2 YYNGEE. Regarding the study as a whole: There were a few CMV-associated chains whose specificity for CMV antigens was confirmed in vitro. A later analysis reportedly identified an Asian-associated ancestry cluster as carrying fewer N-insertions than the approximately 730-donor mean. For most TCR beta V segments, an earlier analysis put the productive rate at about 90% or about 30% of the time.

Input material: PBMCs. This rearrangement joins TRBV9 to TRBJ1-3, with 7 bases that match TRBD1. This receptor was taken from a boy younger than 18 in good health and CMV-seronegative. In DNA form, the CDR3 reads TGTGCCAGCAGCGCGGGACAGAATTCTTCTGGAAACACCATATATTTT. Its protein product is CASSAGQNSSGNTIYF.